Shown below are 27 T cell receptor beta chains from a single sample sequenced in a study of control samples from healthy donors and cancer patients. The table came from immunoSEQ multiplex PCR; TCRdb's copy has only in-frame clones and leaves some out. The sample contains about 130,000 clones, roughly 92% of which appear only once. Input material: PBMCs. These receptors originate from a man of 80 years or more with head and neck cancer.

CDR3 bases: TGTGCCAGCAGCACTAACCGACAGGGTGGGCAAGAGACCCAGTACTTC. The encoded protein is CASSTNRQGGQETQYF. V gene TRBV7-2 combines with J gene TRBJ2-5; TRBD1 aligns across 7 bases. This CDR3 region has 16 residues. Trimming cost V 5 bases and J 2 bases; bases outside gene matches: 11. The germline gives CDR1 SGHTA, CDR2 FQGNSA.

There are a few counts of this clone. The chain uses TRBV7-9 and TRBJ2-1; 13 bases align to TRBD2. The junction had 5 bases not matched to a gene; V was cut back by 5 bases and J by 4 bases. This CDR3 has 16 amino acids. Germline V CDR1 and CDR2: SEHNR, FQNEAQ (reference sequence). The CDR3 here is CASSLGTSGIYNEQFF. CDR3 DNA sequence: TGTGCCAGCAGCCTTGGGACTAGCGGGATATACAATGAGCAGTTCTTC.

The CDR3 sequence is CASSVEPSSGNTIYF. CDR3 coding DNA: TGTGCCAGCAGCGTAGAGCCAAGCTCTGGAAACACCATATATTTT. The gene calls are TRBV9 and TRBJ1-3; the D is unclear. Germline assignment: CDR1 SGDLS and CDR2 YYNGEE. The CDR3 totals 15 residues. V lost 0 bases to trimming and J lost 0 bases, with 7 bases between them.

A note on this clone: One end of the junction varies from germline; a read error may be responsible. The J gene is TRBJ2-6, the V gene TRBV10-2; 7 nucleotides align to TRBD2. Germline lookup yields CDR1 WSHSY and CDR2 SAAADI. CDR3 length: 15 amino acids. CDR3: CASSESLGGVNVLTF. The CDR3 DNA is TGCGCCAGCAGTGAGTCCTTGGGGGGGGTCAACGTCCTGACTTTC.

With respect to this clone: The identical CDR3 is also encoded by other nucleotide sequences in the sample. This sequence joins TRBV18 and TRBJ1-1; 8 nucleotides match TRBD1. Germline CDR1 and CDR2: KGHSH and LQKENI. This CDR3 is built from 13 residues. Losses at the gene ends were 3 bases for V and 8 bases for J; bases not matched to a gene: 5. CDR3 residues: CASSPGQGREAFF. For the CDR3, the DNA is TGTGCCAGCTCACCTGGACAGGGACGAGAAGCTTTCTTT.

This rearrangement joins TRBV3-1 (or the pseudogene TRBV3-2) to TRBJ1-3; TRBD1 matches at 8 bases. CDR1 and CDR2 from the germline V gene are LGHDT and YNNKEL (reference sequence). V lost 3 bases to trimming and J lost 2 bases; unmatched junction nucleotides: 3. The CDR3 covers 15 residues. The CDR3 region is CASSQGQATGNTIYF. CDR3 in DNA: TGTGCCAGCAGCCAGGGACAGGCGACTGGAAACACCATATATTTT.

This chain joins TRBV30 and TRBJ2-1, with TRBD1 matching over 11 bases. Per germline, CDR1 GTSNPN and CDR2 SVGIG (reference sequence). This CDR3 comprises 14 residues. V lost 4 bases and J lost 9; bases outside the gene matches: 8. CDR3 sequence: CAWTSGQGASEQFF. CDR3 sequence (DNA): TGTGCCTGGACCTCAGGACAGGGGGCGTCTGAGCAGTTCTTC.

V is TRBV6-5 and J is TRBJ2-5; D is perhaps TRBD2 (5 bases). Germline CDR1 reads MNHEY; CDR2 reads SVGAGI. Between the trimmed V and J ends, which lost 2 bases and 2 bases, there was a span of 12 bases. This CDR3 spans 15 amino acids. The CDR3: CASSYRWTAQETQYF. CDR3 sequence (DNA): TGTGCCAGCAGTTACCGCTGGACTGCACAAGAGACCCAGTACTTC.

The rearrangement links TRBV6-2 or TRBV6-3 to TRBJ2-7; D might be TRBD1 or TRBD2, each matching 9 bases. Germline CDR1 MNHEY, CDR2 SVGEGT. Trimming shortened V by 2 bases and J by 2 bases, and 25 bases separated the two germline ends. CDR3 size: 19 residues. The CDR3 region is CASSYLVTGGLAETYEQYF. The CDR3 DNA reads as TGTGCCAGCAGTTACCTAGTGACAGGGGGACTAGCTGAGACCTACGAGCAGTACTTC.

CDR3 protein: CASSYGDEQYF. In DNA, the CDR3 is TGTGCCAGCAGTTATGGCGACGAGCAGTACTTC. The chain recombines TRBV6-6 with TRBJ2-7; D remains unclear. Germline V lookup: CDR1 MNHNY, CDR2 SVGAGI (reference sequence). The V and J ends lost 3 bases and 5 bases respectively, with 5 bases between them. This CDR3 comprises 11 residues.

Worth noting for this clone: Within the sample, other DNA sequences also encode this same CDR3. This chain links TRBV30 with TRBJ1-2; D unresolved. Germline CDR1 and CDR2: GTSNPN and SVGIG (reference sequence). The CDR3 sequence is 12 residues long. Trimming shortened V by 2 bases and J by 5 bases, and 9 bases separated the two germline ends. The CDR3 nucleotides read TGTGCCTGGAGTTCTGGCACGTATGGCTACACCTTC. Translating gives CAWSSGTYGYTF.

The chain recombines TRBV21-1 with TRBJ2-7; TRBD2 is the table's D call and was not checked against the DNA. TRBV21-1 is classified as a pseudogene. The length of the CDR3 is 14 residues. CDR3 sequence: CAGQTSVEEYEQYF. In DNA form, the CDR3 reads TGTGCCGGACAGACTAGCGTAGAGGAGTACGAGCAGTACTTC.

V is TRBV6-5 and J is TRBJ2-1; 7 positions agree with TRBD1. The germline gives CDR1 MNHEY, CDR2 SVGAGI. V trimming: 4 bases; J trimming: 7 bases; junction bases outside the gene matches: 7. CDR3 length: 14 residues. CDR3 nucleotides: TGTGCCAGCAGTTTTCAGGGACAGCAGAATGAGCAGTTCTTC. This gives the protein CASSFQGQQNEQFF.

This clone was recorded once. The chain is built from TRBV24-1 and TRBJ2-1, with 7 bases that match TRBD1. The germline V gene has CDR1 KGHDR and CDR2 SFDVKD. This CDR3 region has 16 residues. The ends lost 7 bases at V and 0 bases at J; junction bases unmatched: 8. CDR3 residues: CATSSSTGSSYNEQFF. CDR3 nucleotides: TGTGCCACCAGCTCCTCGACAGGGAGCTCCTACAATGAGCAGTTCTTC.

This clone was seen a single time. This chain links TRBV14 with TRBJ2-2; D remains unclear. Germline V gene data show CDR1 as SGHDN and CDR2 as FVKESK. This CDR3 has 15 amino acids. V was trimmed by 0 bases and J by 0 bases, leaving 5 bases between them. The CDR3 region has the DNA TGTGCCAGCAGCCAAGAGTGGGCGAACACCGGGGAGCTGTTTTTT. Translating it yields CASSQEWANTGELFF.

The CDR3 nucleotides read TGTGCCAGCAGTCCCCTGGACAGCGCCTACGAGCAGTACTTC. Residues: CASSPLDSAYEQYF. The J gene is TRBJ2-7, the V gene TRBV6-6; perhaps TRBD1 as D (6 bases). This CDR3 is built from 14 residues. The V gene lost 5 bases and the J gene lost 2 bases, with 13 bases spanning the gap. Per the germline V gene, CDR1 is MNHNY and CDR2 is SVGAGI (reference sequence).

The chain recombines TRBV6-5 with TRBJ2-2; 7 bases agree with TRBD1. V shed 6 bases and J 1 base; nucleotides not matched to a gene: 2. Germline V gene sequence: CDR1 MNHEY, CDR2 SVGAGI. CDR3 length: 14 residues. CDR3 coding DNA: TGTGCCAGCAGGCGGACAGGGAACACCGGGGAGCTGTTTTTT. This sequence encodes CASRRTGNTGELFF.

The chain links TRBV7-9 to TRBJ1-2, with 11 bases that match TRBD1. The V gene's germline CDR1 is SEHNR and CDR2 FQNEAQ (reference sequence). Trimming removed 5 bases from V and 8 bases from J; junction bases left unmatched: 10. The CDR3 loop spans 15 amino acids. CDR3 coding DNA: TGTGCCAGCAGCCGCCCACCCGGGACAGGGGGAGGCTACACCTTC. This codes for CASSRPPGTGGGYTF.

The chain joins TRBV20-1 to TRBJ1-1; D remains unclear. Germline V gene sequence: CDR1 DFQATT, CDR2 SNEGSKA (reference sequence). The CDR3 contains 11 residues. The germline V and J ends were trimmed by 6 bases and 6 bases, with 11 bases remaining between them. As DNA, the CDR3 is TGCAGTGCCCCAAAGGGTGCTGAAGCTTTCTTT. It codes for CSAPKGAEAFF.

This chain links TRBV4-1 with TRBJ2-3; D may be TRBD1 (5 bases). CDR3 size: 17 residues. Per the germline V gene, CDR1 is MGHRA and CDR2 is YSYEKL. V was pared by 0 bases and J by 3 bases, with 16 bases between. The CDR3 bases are TGCGCCAGCAGCCAAGATCCCTCAGGGATGAATACAGATACGCAGTATTTT. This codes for CASSQDPSGMNTDTQYF.

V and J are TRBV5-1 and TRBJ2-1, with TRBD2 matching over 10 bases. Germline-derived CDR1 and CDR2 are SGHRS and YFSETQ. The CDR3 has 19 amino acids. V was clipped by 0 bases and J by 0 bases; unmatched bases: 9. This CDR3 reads CASSLGPSGGLSSYNEQFF. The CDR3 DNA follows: TGCGCCAGCAGCTTGGGTCCTAGCGGGGGCCTGAGCTCCTACAATGAGCAGTTCTTC. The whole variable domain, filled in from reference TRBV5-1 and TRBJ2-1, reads KAGVTQTPRYLIKTRGQQVTLSCSPISGHRSVSWYQQTPGQGLQFLFEYFSETQRNKGNFPGRFSGRQFSNSRSEMNVSTLELGDSALYLCASSLGPSGGLSSYNEQFFGPGTRLTVL.

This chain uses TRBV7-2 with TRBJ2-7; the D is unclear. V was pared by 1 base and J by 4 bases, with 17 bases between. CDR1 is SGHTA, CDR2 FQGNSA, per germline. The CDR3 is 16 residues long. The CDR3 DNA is TGTGCCAGCAGCTTAGAAGCAGGTTACGCCCGGTACGAGCAGTACTTC. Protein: CASSLEAGYARYEQYF.

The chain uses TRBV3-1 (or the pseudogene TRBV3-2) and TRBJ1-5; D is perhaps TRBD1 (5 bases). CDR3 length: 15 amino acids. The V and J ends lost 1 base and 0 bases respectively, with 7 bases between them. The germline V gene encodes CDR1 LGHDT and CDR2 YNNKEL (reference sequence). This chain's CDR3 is CASSQAGGSNQPQHF. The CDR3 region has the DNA TGTGCCAGCAGCCAAGCGGGGGGTAGCAATCAGCCCCAGCATTTT.

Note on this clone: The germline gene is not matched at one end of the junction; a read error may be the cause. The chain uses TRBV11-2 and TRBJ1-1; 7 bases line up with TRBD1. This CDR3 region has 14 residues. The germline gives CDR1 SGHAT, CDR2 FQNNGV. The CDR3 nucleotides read TGTGCCAGCAGTTTAGACAGGGTAACCCTTTCAGCTTTCTTT. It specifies CASSLDRVTLSAFF.

The CDR3 here is CSVEDLAGYGATEAFF. The DNA of the CDR3 is TGCAGCGTTGAAGATCTCGCGGGGTACGGTGCCACTGAAGCTTTCTTT. The chain employs TRBV29-1 and TRBJ1-1, with D uncertain. The germline CDR1 and CDR2 sequences are SQVTM and ANQGSEA. V lost 0 bases, J lost 4 bases, and 18 bases lay in between. This CDR3 has 16 residues.

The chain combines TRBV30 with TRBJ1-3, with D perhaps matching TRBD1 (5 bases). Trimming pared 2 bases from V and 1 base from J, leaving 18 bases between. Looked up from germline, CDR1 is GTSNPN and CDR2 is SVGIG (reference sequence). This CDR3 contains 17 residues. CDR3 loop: CAWSRRLLGGSGNTIYF. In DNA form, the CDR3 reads TGTGCCTGGAGTCGTAGGCTATTGGGGGGGTCTGGAAACACCATATATTTT.

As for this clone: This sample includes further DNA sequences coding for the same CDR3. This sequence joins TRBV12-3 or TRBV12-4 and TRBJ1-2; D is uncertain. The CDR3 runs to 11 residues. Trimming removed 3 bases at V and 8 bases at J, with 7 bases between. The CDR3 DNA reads TGTGCCAGCAGTTTTTACGGGGGCTACACCTTC. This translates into CASSFYGGYTF.